The 11 T cell receptor beta chains below come from one sample, sequenced in a study of blood T cells in healthy people across ages. A second PCR, run for about 7 to 11 cycles, used a sample-barcoded 5' primer plus a J-beta primer mix. One entry per CDR3 protein results from TCRdb running MiXCR on the 5' RACE reads. Among around 800,000 distinct CDR3 sequences listed, roughly 24% were seen once. This sample also belongs to another study, concerning T cells of mothers and their children.

The sequenced sample was blood. All receptors derive from a boy aged 5-17 years in good health.

There are a few counts of this clonotype. One junction end does not reproduce the germline sequence, and a read error may be involved. The J gene is TRBJ2-5, the V gene TRBV4-2; D remains ambiguous. Germline CDR1 LGHNA, CDR2 YNFKEQ. CDR3 size: 14 residues. CDR3 DNA sequence: TGTGCCTGCAGCCAAGAAAGGGCCCAAGAGACCCAGTACTTC. This encodes CACSQERAQETQYF.

This clonotype was counted between two and nine times. The CDR3 region has the DNA TGCGCCAGCAGCGGGGGGCGGGGGCCGACCTCCTACAATGAGCAGTTCTTC. Translated: CASSGGRGPTSYNEQFF. The chain recombines TRBV5-1 with TRBJ2-1; weak D call: TRBD2 (7 bases). Germline-derived CDR1 and CDR2 are SGHRS and YFSETQ. CDR3 length equals 17 residues. V was shortened by 4 bases and J by 0 bases, with 17 bases between the two germline ends.

In this sample, this clonotype turned up a few times. The chain recombines TRBV19 with TRBJ2-4; no clear D. Trimming stripped 7 bases from V and 6 bases from J, with 7 bases between. The CDR3 totals 11 residues. CDR1 and CDR2 (germline): LNHDA, SQIVND (reference sequence). The CDR3 DNA follows: TGTGCCAGTACCTCAAGAAACATTCAGTACTTC. This translates into CASTSRNIQYF. Variable domain in full (rest from reference TRBV19 and TRBJ2-4): DGGITQSPKYLFRKEGQNVTLSCEQNLNHDAMYWYRQDPGQGLRLIYYSQIVNDFQKGDIAEGYSVSREKKESFPLTVTSAQKNPTAFYLCASTSRNIQYFGAGTRLSVL.

This chain joins TRBV15 and TRBJ2-7; TRBD1 matches 8 bases. Germline V lookup: CDR1 LNHNV, CDR2 YYDKDF (reference sequence). J lost 3 bases, V lost 0 bases, and 10 bases had no gene match. CDR3 length: 17 amino acids. The CDR3 loop reads CATSRDWFYRGNYEQYF. The CDR3 DNA sequence: TGTGCCACCAGCAGAGATTGGTTTTACAGGGGGAACTACGAGCAGTACTTC.

V and J are TRBV6-5 and TRBJ2-2; unclear D gene. CDR3 length: 11 residues. Trimming took off 7 bases at V and 7 bases at J, with 7 bases between the two ends. Germline V CDR1 and CDR2: MNHEY, SVGAGI. CDR3 coding DNA: TGTGCCAGCACCGCAGGCGGGGAGCTGTTTTTT. Its protein is CASTAGGELFF.

This chain links TRBV20-1 with TRBJ2-3; 7 bases agree with TRBD2. The CDR3 is 15 amino acids. The J segment lost 4 bases and the V segment lost 5 bases, leaving 12 bases of the junction unmatched. Germline CDR1 DFQATT, CDR2 SNEGSKA (reference sequence). The CDR3 is CSAGGGLRLSDTQYF. As DNA, the CDR3 is TGCAGTGCTGGGGGGGGTTTAAGGTTATCAGATACGCAGTATTTT.

V usage is TRBV11-3 and J usage is TRBJ2-5, with TRBD1 identical over 8 bases. The V segment lost 1 base and the J segment 4 bases; nucleotides outside the gene matches: 5. The V gene's germline CDR1 is SGHNT and CDR2 YENEEA. The CDR3 consists of 15 residues. CDR3 loop: CASSLVSGTGETQYF. The CDR3, as DNA: TGTGCCAGCAGCTTAGTATCCGGGACAGGAGAGACCCAGTACTTC.

The genes are TRBV5-1 and TRBJ2-5; TRBD1 aligns across 10 bases. The germline CDR1 and CDR2 sequences are SGHRS and YFSETQ. J lost 2 bases, V lost 4 bases, and 8 bases had no gene match. This CDR3 contains 16 residues. CDR3 sequence reads: CASSRTGQGLQETQYF. The CDR3 nucleotides are TGCGCCAGCAGCCGAACGGGACAGGGGTTACAAGAGACCCAGTACTTC.

The rearrangement uses TRBV6-6 and TRBJ1-4; TRBD1 might be the D (5 bases). The germline V gene has CDR1 MNHNY and CDR2 SVGAGI (reference sequence). Between the trimmed V and J ends, which lost 10 bases and 3 bases, there was a span of 12 bases. The CDR3 loop spans 13 amino acids. CDR3 region: CATRGRANEKLFF. For the CDR3, the DNA is TGTGCCACAAGGGGCAGGGCTAATGAAAAACTGTTTTTT.

This clonotype was observed a few times. J is TRBJ2-3 and V is TRBV5-5; TRBD2 matches 8 bases. This CDR3 region has 15 residues. The V gene end was trimmed by 3 bases and the J gene end by 3 bases; junction bases not matched to a gene: 6. CDR1 and CDR2 from the germline V gene are SGHKS and YYEKEE (reference sequence). The CDR3 DNA reads as TGTGCCAGCAGCTCCGACGGGGGGGGAACAGATACGCAGTATTTT. Protein sequence: CASSSDGGGTDTQYF.

Ten or more counts support this clonotype. The chain recombines TRBV12-3 or TRBV12-4 with TRBJ2-5; TRBD1 matches at 9 bases. The end of the DNA is better explained by TRBJ2-7, so the J call may be wrong. This CDR3 is 14 amino acids long. CDR3 loop: CASRRGTGTYEQYF. The CDR3 DNA is TGTGCCAGCCGTCGGGGGACAGGGACCTACGAGCAGTACTTC.